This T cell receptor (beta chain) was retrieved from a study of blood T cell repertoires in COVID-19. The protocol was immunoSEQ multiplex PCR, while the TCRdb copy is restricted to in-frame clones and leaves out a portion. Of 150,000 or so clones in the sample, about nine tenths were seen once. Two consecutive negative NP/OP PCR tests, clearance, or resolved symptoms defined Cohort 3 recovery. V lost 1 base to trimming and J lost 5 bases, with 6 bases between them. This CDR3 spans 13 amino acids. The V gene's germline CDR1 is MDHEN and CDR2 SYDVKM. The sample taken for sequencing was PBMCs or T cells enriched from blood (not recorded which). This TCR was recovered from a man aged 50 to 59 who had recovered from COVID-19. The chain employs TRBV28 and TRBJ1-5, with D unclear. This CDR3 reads CASSLYGDQPQHF. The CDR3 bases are TGTGCCAGCAGTTTATACGGGGATCAGCCCCAGCATTTT.